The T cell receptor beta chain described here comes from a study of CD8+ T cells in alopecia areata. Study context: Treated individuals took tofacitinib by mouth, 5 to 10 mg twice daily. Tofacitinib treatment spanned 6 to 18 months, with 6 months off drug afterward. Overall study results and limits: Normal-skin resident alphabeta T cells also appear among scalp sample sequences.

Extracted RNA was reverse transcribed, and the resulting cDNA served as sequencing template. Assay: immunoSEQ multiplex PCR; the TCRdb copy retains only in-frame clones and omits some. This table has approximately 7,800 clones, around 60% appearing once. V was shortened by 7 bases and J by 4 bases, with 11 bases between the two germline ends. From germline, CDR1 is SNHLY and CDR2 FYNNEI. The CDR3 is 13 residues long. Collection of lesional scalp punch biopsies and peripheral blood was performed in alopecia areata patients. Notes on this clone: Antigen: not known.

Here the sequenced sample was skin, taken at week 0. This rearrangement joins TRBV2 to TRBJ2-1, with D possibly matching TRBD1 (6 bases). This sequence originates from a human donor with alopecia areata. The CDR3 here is CASNTDRYNEQFF. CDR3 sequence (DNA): TGTGCCAGCAACACAGACAGGTACAATGAGCAGTTCTTC.